This T cell receptor (beta chain) emerged from a study of technical replicates of blood from several donors. Data came from immunoSEQ multiplex PCR; TCRdb stores just in-frame clones and leaves some out. The profile shows around 81,000 clones, approximately 96% of them singletons. The sequence came from a human donor in good health. Source material: T cells isolated from PBMCs.

The CDR3 protein is CASSDLAGFTDTQYF. Here the CDR3 DNA reads TGTGCCAGCAGCGATTTAGCGGGATTCACAGATACGCAGTATTTT. This chain links TRBV9 with TRBJ2-3; 8 nucleotides line up with TRBD2. The CDR3 runs 15 residues. Germline trimming cut 3 bases from V and 2 bases from J; bases unmatched to any gene: 5. Germline loops: CDR1 SGDLS, CDR2 YYNGEE.